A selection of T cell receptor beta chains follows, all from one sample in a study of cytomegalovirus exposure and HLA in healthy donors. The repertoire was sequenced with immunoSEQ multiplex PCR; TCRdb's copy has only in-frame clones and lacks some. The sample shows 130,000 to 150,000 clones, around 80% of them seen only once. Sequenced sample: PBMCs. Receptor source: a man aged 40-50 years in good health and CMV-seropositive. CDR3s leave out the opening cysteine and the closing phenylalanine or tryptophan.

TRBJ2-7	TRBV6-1	ASSALGQGVWYEQY
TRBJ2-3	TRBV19	ASSPTGRPDTQY
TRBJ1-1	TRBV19	ASSIQGRANTEAF
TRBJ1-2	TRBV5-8	ASSQGAWDYGYT
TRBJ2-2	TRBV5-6	ASSLGLGTANTGELF
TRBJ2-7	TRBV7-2	ASSGGPSSYEQY
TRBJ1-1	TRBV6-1	ASSPGIPFEAF
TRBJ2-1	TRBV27	ASSKAGRGSYNEQF
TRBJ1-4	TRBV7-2	ASSSYRGRGEKLF
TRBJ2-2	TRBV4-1	ASSQDEVAGGTGELF
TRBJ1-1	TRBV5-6	ASSLGTGTEAF